This TCR beta chain emerged from a study of blood T cell repertoires in COVID-19. For the study at large: Sites in the United States, Italy and Spain provided acute and convalescent COVID-19 samples.

The CDR3 runs 15 residues. Trimming pared 3 bases from V and 0 bases from J, leaving 8 bases between. Germline values: CDR1 KGHDR, CDR2 SFDVKD. As handled by the study authors: Estimates of nucleated cell counts were drawn from the amplification of reference gene primers. Clones were sequenced by immunoSEQ multiplex PCR, and TCRdb holds only the in-frame ones, with some missing. That table is the source of V, J and clone size, and D and trimming were worked out from the DNA. The sample has 200,000 to 250,000 clones, roughly nine tenths seen once. The sequencing sample was made of PBMCs or T cells enriched from blood (not recorded which). The TCR comes from a man aged 25 to 40 who had recovered from COVID-19. The V and J genes are TRBV24-1 and TRBJ1-3; the D gene is possibly TRBD1 (5 bases). CDR3 loop: CATSDPGISGNTIYF. CDR3 nucleotide sequence: TGTGCCACCAGTGATCCAGGGATCTCTGGAAACACCATATATTTT.